Detailed here is one TCR beta chain. The cohort comprised adults aged about 18 to 100 years residing in under 30 US areas. These data belong to a study of blood T cell repertoires in COVID-19. Measured with immunoSEQ multiplex PCR; TCRdb has only the in-frame clones, and not every one. The top ten clones hold roughly 8.9% of a sample with around 170,000 clones, just over 85% of them seen once. This CDR3 has 12 amino acids. Per germline, CDR1 MNHEY and CDR2 SMNVEV (reference sequence). Trimming stripped 9 bases from V and 5 bases from J, with 11 bases between. The clonotype comes from a woman under 30 who had recovered from COVID-19. The gene calls are TRBV27 and TRBJ2-1, with a possible D match to TRBD1 (5 bases). Sequencing was performed on PBMCs or T cells enriched from blood (not recorded which). The CDR3 coding sequence is TGTGCCAGGAAGAAACAGGACAATGAGCAGTTCTTC. It is translated as CARKKQDNEQFF.